The T cell receptor beta chain under discussion was sequenced for a study of T cells in Graves' hyperthyroidism and ophthalmopathy. Researchers amplified the TCR beta CDR3 regions from RNA transcripts. TCR CDR3 underwent first-round RT-PCR with the HTBI primer set. TCRdb re-called the multiplex PCR reads with MiXCR, one entry per CDR3 protein. The sample includes 600,000 to 800,000 distinct CDR3 sequences, 30% to 40% of them seen just once. A single count supports this clonotype. This TCR derives from a woman aged 40 to 50 with Graves' hyperthyroidism. The specimen sequenced was blood.

CDR3 DNA: TGCGCCAGCGGGAGAGGTGGTAATGGGTTCTTC. Translating gives CASGRGGNGFF. The chain couples TRBV10-2 to TRBJ2-1; D possibly corresponds to TRBD2 (5 bases). The CDR3 is 11 amino acids. V was shortened by 8 bases and J by 15 bases, with 17 bases between the two germline ends. CDR1 is WSHSY, CDR2 SAAADI, per germline.